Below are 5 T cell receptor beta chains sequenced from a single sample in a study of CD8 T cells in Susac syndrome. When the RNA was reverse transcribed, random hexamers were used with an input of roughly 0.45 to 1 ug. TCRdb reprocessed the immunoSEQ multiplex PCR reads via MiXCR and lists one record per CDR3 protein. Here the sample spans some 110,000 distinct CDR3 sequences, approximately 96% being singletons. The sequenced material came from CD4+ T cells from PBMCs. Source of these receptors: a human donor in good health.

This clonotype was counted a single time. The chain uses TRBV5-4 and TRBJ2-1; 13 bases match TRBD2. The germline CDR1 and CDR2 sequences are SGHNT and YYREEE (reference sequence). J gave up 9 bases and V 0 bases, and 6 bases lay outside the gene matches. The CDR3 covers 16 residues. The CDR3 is CASSLGTSGRVAEQFF. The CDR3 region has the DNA TGTGCCAGCAGCTTGGGGACTAGCGGGAGAGTGGCTGAGCAGTTCTTC.

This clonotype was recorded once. CDR3 sequence: CASSQSVSGGYGYTF. CDR3 nucleotides: TGCGCCAGCAGTCAATCTGTATCAGGGGGCTATGGCTACACCTTC. The J gene is TRBJ1-2, the V gene TRBV23-1; 7 nucleotides match TRBD1. Being an ORF, TRBV23-1 has a function that is uncertain. This CDR3 has 15 residues. The V segment lost 0 bases and the J segment 4 bases; nucleotides outside the gene matches: 5.

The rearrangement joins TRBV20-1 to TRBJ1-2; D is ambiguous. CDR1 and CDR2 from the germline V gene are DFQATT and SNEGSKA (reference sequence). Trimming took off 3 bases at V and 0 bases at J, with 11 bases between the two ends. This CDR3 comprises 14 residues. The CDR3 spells CSARRAATNYGYTF. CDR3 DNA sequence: TGCAGTGCTAGGAGGGCAGCGACTAACTATGGCTACACCTTC.

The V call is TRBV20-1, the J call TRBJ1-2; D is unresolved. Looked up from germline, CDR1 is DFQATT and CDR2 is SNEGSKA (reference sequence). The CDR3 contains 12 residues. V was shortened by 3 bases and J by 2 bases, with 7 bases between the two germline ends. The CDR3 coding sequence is TGCAGTGCTAGCTCTCCGAACTATGGCTACACCTTC. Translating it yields CSASSPNYGYTF.

CDR3 amino acids: CATGGTGFGEQYF. The CDR3 DNA reads as TGTGCCACGGGTGGGACAGGGTTTGGCGAGCAGTACTTC. The genes are TRBV6-6 and TRBJ2-7; 9 bases are a match to TRBD1. This CDR3 is 13 amino acids long. J gave up 6 bases and V 10 bases, and 10 bases lay outside the gene matches. Germline V gives CDR1 MNHNY, CDR2 SVGAGI (reference sequence).